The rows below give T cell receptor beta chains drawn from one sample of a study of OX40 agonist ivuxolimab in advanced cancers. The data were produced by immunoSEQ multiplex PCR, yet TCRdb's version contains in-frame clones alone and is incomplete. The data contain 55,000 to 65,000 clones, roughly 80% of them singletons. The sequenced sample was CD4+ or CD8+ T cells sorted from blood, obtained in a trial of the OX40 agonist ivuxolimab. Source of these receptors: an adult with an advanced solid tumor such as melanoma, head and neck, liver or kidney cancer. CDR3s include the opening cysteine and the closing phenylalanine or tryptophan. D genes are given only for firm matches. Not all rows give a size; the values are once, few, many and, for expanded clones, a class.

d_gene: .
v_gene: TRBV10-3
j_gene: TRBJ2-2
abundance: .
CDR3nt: TGTGCCATCAGCAGGGAGGCCGGGGAGCTGTTTTTT
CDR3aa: CAISREAGELFF

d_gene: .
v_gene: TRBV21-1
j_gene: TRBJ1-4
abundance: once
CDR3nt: TGTGCCAGCAGTCTGCGGGACAGGGCCCATGGAACTAATGAAAAACTGTTTTTT
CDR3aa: CASSLRDRAHGTNEKLFF

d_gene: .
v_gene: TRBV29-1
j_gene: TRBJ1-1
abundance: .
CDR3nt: TGCAGCGTTGACGGGGTGGGCACTGAAGCTTTCTTT
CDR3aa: CSVDGVGTEAFF

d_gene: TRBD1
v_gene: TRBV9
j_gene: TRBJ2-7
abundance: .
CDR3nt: TGTGCCAGCAGCGGGGACAGGGGGCGCGTAGGTTCTGACGAGCAGTACTTC
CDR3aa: CASSGDRGRVGSDEQYF

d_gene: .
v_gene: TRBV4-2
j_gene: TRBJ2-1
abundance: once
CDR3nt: TGTGCCAGCAGCCAACAGGGGGGGAATGAGCAGTTCTTC
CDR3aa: CASSQQGGNEQFF

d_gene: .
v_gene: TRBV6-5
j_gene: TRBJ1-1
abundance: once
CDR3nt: TGTGCCAGCAGACGGTTGAACACTGAAGCTTTCTTT
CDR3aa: CASRRLNTEAFF

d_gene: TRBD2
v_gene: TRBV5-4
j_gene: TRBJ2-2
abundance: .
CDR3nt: TGTGCCAGCAGCCCCTCCCCCGGGACTAGCGGGAGCGGCACCGGGGAGCTGTTTTTT
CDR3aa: CASSPSPGTSGSGTGELFF

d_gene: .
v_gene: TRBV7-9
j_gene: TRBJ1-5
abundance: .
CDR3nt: TGTGCCAGCAGCTTTTCTGTGGAGCCCCAGCATTTT
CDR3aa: CASSFSVEPQHF

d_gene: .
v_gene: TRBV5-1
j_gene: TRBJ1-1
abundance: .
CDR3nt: TGCGCCAGCGGCCTCGAGACAGTGAACACTGAAGCTTTCTTT
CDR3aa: CASGLETVNTEAFF

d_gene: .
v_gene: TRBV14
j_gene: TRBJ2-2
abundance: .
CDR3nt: TGTGCCAGCAGCCAAGATGGTCGGGATGCCGGGGAGCTGTTTTTT
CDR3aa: CASSQDGRDAGELFF

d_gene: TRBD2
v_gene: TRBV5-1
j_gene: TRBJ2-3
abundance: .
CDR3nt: TGCGCCAGCAGCTTGGGGGGCGGGGGGGCCGGAGATACGCAGTATTTT
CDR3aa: CASSLGGGGAGDTQYF

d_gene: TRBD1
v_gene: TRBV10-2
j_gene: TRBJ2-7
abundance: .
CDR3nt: TGCGCCAGCGCACAGGGGGCCAACGAGCAGTACTTC
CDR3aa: CASAQGANEQYF

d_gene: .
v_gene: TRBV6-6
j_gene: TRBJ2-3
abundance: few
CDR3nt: TGTGCCAGCACCCCACCGGGGGGCTTGGATACGCAGTATTTT
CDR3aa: CASTPPGGLDTQYF

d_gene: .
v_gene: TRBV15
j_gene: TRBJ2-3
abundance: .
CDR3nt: TGTGCCACCAGCAGAGATCGCGATACGCAGTATTTT
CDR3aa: CATSRDRDTQYF

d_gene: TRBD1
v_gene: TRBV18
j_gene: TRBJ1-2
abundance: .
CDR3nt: TGTGCCAGCTCACCACGACAGGGTCCCTATGGCTACACCTTC
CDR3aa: CASSPRQGPYGYTF

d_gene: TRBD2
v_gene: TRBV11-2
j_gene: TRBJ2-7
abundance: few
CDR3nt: TGTGCCAGCAGCCCCGGGAGGTTGGGCATCTACGAGCAGTACTTC
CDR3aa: CASSPGRLGIYEQYF

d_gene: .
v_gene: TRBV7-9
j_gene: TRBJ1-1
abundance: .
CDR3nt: TGTGCCAGCAGCCCCTCGGGACCGGTCACTGAAGCTTTCTTT
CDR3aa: CASSPSGPVTEAFF

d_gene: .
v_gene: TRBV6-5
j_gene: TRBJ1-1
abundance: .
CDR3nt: TGTGCCAGCAGTTACGGAGCGGACACTGAAGCTTTCTTT
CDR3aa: CASSYGADTEAFF

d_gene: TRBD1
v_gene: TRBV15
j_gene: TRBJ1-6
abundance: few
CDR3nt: TGTGCCACCAGCTGGGGGACAGGGGCTAATTCACCCCTCCACTTT
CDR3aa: CATSWGTGANSPLHF

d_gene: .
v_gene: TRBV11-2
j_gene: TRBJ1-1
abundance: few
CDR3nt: TGTGCCAGCAGCTTCGACATGCACACTGAAGCTTTCTTT
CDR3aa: CASSFDMHTEAFF

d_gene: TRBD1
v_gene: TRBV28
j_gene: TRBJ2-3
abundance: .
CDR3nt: TGTGCCAGCAGTCTTACAGGGGCAGATACGCAGTATTTT
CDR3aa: CASSLTGADTQYF

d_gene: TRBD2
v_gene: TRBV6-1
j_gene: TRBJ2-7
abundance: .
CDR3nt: TGTGCCACCCACGAGGGAAGCGGGAGCTACGAGCAGTACTTC
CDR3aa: CATHEGSGSYEQYF

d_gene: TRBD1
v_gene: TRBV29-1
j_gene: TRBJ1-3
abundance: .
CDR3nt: TGCAGCGTTGAACTAGGGACAGGGGTAAACACCATATATTTT
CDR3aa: CSVELGTGVNTIYF

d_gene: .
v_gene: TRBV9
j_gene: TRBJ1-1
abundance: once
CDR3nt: TGTGCCAGCAGCGTAGACCCCATAGGAGGGATCGACACTGAAGCTTTCTTT
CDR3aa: CASSVDPIGGIDTEAFF

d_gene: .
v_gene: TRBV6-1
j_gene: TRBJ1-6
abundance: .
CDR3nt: TGTGCCAGCAGTGAAGCGCTAAATAATTCACCCCTCCACTTT
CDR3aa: CASSEALNNSPLHF

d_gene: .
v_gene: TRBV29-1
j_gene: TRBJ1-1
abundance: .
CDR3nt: TGCAGCGTTGAAGACACCGGCTCGGGGGGCATGTACACTGAAGCTTTCTTT
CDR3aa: CSVEDTGSGGMYTEAFF

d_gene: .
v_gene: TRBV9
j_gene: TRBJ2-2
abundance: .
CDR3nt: TGTGCCAGCAGCGAGACAGTAAACACCGGGGAGCTGTTTTTT
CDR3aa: CASSETVNTGELFF

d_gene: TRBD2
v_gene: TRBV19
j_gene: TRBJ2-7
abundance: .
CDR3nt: TGTGCCAGTAGTATAGCTAGCGGGAGGTACGAGCAGTACTTC
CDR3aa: CASSIASGRYEQYF

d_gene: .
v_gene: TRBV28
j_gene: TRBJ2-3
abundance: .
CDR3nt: TGTGCCAGCAGTCCCACCCATGCAGGGAGCACAGATACGCAGTATTTT
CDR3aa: CASSPTHAGSTDTQYF